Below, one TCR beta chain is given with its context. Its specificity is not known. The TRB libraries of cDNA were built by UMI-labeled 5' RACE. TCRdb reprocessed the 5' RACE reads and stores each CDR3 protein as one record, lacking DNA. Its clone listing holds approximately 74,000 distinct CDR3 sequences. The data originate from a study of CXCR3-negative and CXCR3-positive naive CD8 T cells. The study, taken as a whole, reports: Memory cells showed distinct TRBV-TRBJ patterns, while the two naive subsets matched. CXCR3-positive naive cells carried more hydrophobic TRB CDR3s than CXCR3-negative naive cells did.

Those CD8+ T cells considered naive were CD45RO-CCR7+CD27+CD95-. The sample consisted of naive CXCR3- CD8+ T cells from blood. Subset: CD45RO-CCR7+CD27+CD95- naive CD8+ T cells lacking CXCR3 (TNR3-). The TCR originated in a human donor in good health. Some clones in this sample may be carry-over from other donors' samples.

The CDR3 protein is CASSHPTGKETQYF. The chain has TRBV12-3 or TRBV12-4 and TRBJ2-5; TCRdb returns TRBD1, unconfirmable since there is no DNA. The CDR3 is made up of 14 amino acids.